The 23 T cell receptor beta chains presented below share a single source sample, sequenced in a study of blood T cell repertoires in COVID-19. Generated by immunoSEQ multiplex PCR, the TCRdb table keeps only in-frame clones and is missing some. In the table there are about 120,000 clones, over 60% of which are singletons. Sequenced input: peripheral blood. These receptor sequences come from a woman aged 80 or over with acute or convalescent COVID-19.

The sample holds one count of this clone. The chain couples TRBV7-8 to TRBJ2-2; 9 positions agree with TRBD1. The V gene end was trimmed by 3 bases and the J gene end by 2 bases; junction bases not matched to a gene: 7. The germline gives CDR1 SGHVS, CDR2 FQNEAQ. This CDR3 has 17 residues. This CDR3 is CASSLGEGQGNTGELFF. DNA of the CDR3: TGTGCCAGCAGCTTGGGGGAGGGACAGGGTAACACCGGGGAGCTGTTTTTT. Based on the CDR3 plus reference TRBV7-8 and TRBJ2-2, the full variable domain is GAGVSQSPRYKVAKRGQDVALRCDPISGHVSLFWYQQALGQGPEFLTYFQNEAQLDKSGLPSDRFFAERPEGSVSTLKIQRTQQEDSAVYLCASSLGEGQGNTGELFFGEGSRLTVL.

The chain recombines TRBV5-1 with TRBJ1-1; D is uncertain. The CDR3 extends over 13 amino acids. CDR1 is SGHRS and CDR2 is YFSETQ in the germline V gene. Trimming removed 5 bases at V and 2 bases at J, with 10 bases between. Here the CDR3 DNA reads TGCGCCAGCAGTCTGGAGATTAACACTGAAGCTTTCTTT. As protein: CASSLEINTEAFF.

The V gene is TRBV9, the J gene TRBJ2-3; D gene ambiguous. This CDR3 has 16 amino acids. Germline V CDR1 and CDR2: SGDLS, YYNGEE. Trimming removed 0 bases from V and 2 bases from J, with 13 bases in between. The CDR3 here is CASSVGIGAVTDTQYF. CDR3 coding DNA: TGTGCCAGCAGCGTAGGAATCGGTGCGGTCACAGATACGCAGTATTTT.

The V and J genes are TRBV7-2 and TRBJ1-6, with a weak D call TRBD1 (5 bases). The length of the CDR3 is 14 residues. The V end was cut by 5 bases, the J end by 9 bases, with 14 bases between. Germline V gene lookup returns CDR1 SGHTA and CDR2 FQGNSA. The CDR3 is CASSPGDYSSPLHF. The CDR3 DNA sequence: TGTGCCAGCAGCCCTGGGGACTACAGTTCACCCCTCCACTTT.

This chain joins TRBV11-2 and TRBJ1-1; no definite D call. The CDR3 has 13 amino acids. Per the germline V gene, CDR1 is SGHAT and CDR2 is FQNNGV. V lost 0 bases, J lost 2 bases, and 4 bases lay in between. CDR3 in DNA: TGTGCCAGCAGCTTAGACAGAAACACTGAAGCTTTCTTT. Protein: CASSLDRNTEAFF. The whole variable domain, remainder taken from reference TRBV11-2 and TRBJ1-1, is EAGVAQSPRYKIIEKRQSVAFWCNPISGHATLYWYQQILGQGPKLLIQFQNNGVVDDSQLPKDRFSAERLKGVDSTLKIQPAKLEDSAVYLCASSLDRNTEAFFGQGTRLTVV.

The chain joins TRBV19 to TRBJ2-2; 7 bases map to TRBD2. The V gene's germline CDR1 is LNHDA and CDR2 SQIVND (reference sequence). V gave up 2 bases and J gave up 2 bases; unmatched junction bases: 5. The CDR3 is 16 residues long. The CDR3 DNA is TGTGCCAGTAGTATACTTGGGGGGGGAAACACCGGGGAGCTGTTTTTT. Its translation is CASSILGGGNTGELFF.

This chain connects TRBV12-3 or TRBV12-4 to TRBJ2-1; D is ambiguous. The CDR3 runs to 13 residues. Trimming removed 2 bases at V and 5 bases at J, with 7 bases between. The CDR3 nucleotides read TGTGCCAGCAGTTTAACCAGGAACAATGAGCAGTTCTTC. Translating gives CASSLTRNNEQFF.

This clone was counted a few times. The chain employs TRBV5-6 and TRBJ1-2; D gene uncertain. Per the germline V gene, CDR1 is SGHDT and CDR2 is YYEEEE. Between the trimmed V and J ends, which lost 1 base and 8 bases, there was a span of 12 bases. The CDR3 has 13 residues. DNA for the CDR3: TGTGCCAGCAGCTTGAGCCGGGTCGGAGGCTACACCTTC. Translating it yields CASSLSRVGGYTF.

This clone was recorded a few times. This rearrangement joins TRBV5-1 to TRBJ1-1; D gene ambiguous. V lost 4 bases and J 1 base, leaving 14 bases between the germline ends. Germline V gives CDR1 SGHRS, CDR2 YFSETQ. CDR3 size: 15 residues. CDR3 protein: CASSLSLRPNTEAFF. CDR3 bases: TGCGCCAGCAGCCTGTCCTTGAGGCCGAACACTGAAGCTTTCTTT.

The chain combines TRBV6-6 with TRBJ2-3; 9 nucleotides agree with TRBD1. The CDR3 extends over 15 amino acids. The germline CDR1 and CDR2 sequences are MNHNY and SVGAGI (reference sequence). Germline trimming cut 8 bases from V and 5 bases from J; bases unmatched to any gene: 11. The CDR3 reads CASRERDRDQDTQYF. CDR3 sequence (DNA): TGTGCCAGCCGGGAGCGGGACAGGGATCAAGATACGCAGTATTTT.

CDR3 coding DNA: TGTGCCAGCAGCCTGACAGGGTACCAAGAGACCCAGTACTTC. Translation gives CASSLTGYQETQYF. This chain joins TRBV11-2 and TRBJ2-5, with 7 bases identical to TRBD1. V was clipped by 5 bases and J by 0 bases; unmatched bases: 3. The V gene's germline CDR1 is SGHAT and CDR2 FQNNGV. This CDR3 comprises 14 residues.

The rearrangement joins TRBV18 to TRBJ1-6, with D unclear. The CDR3 length is 15 residues. CDR1 is KGHSH, CDR2 LQKENI, per germline. Trimming pared 3 bases from V and 10 bases from J, leaving 16 bases between. The CDR3 DNA sequence: TGTGCCAGCTCACCGGAAAGGGCGGGAGGGTCACCCCTCCACTTT. This sequence encodes CASSPERAGGSPLHF.

Turning to this clone: Other nucleotide sequences from this sample produce the same CDR3. V gene TRBV19 combines with J gene TRBJ1-2; unclear D gene. CDR1 and CDR2 from the germline V gene are LNHDA and SQIVND (reference sequence). The CDR3 consists of 12 residues. V lost 6 bases, J lost 3 bases, and 8 bases lay in between. The CDR3 protein is CASSLRDYGYTF. The CDR3 nucleotides are TGTGCCAGTAGCCTCCGGGACTATGGCTACACCTTC.

The chain has TRBV7-8 and TRBJ2-7, with D maybe TRBD2 (6 bases). Germline-derived CDR1 and CDR2 are SGHVS and FQNEAQ. CDR3 length equals 15 residues. The ends were cut back, 5 bases at V and 7 bases at J, with 21 bases in the middle. The CDR3 loop reads CASSIPITLAGEQYF. The DNA for the CDR3 is TGTGCCAGCAGCATCCCTATCACACTGGCGGGAGAGCAGTACTTC.

This clone was observed a single time. The chain uses TRBV15 and TRBJ2-5; tentatively, D is TRBD2 (6 bases). Germline CDR1 LNHNV, CDR2 YYDKDF (reference sequence). This CDR3 spans 17 amino acids. Trimming pared 0 bases from V and 7 bases from J, leaving 21 bases between. CDR3 sequence reads: CATSRDSGGASGGTQYF. CDR3 in DNA: TGTGCCACCAGCAGAGATTCGGGCGGGGCATCAGGCGGGACCCAGTACTTC.

This clone showed up just once. Written as DNA, the CDR3 is TGTGCCTGGAGTTCCGGGACTGATTCCTCCTACGAGCAGTACTTC. This encodes CAWSSGTDSSYEQYF. The V gene is TRBV30, the J gene TRBJ2-7, with D perhaps TRBD2 (6 bases). CDR3 length: 15 amino acids. Germline loops: CDR1 GTSNPN, CDR2 SVGIG (reference sequence). Trimming took off 2 bases at V and 0 bases at J, with 14 bases between the two ends.

The chain uses TRBV5-5 and TRBJ2-3; D is unclear. Looked up from germline, CDR1 is SGHKS and CDR2 is YYEKEE (reference sequence). The CDR3 is made up of 15 amino acids. Trimming stripped 2 bases from V and 2 bases from J, with 12 bases between. The CDR3 DNA follows: TGTGCCAGCAGCTTTTTCCCCGGTAACACAGATACGCAGTATTTT. Translation: CASSFFPGNTDTQYF.

V gene TRBV30 combines with J gene TRBJ2-5; 11 nucleotides agree with TRBD1. Trimming at V came to 3 bases and at J to 4 bases, leaving 4 bases not matched to a gene. The length of the CDR3 is 14 residues. Germline V lookup: CDR1 GTSNPN, CDR2 SVGIG (reference sequence). The CDR3 is CAWSGQGAGETQYF. The CDR3 DNA is TGTGCCTGGAGCGGACAGGGGGCAGGAGAGACCCAGTACTTC.

This chain uses TRBV30 with TRBJ1-4; D remains unclear. Trimming left V 1 base short and J 5 bases short, with 11 bases between. Per the germline V gene, CDR1 is GTSNPN and CDR2 is SVGIG (reference sequence). The CDR3 has 14 residues. The CDR3 protein is CAWSGLGTNEKLFF. The CDR3 DNA reads TGTGCCTGGAGTGGTCTAGGAACCAATGAAAAACTGTTTTTT.

This clone has more than one count but fewer than ten. The chain uses TRBV7-2 and TRBJ1-6; possible D gene TRBD1, 5 bases. The CDR3 contains 12 residues. CDR1 SGHTA and CDR2 FQGNSA come from the germline V gene. V lost 5 bases to trimming and J lost 9 bases, with 8 bases between them. Here the CDR3 DNA reads TGTGCCAGCAGCGCGCAGGGTTCACCCCTCCACTTT. This encodes CASSAQGSPLHF.

V is TRBV28 and J is TRBJ2-7; 7 bases agree with TRBD2. Unmatched junction bases numbered 10, after V lost 7 bases and J lost 4 bases. Germline loops: CDR1 MDHEN, CDR2 SYDVKM. There are 14 residues in the CDR3. The CDR3, as DNA: TGTGCCAGCACCGTGGGGGGGGTGACGTACGAGCAGTACTTC. Its translation: CASTVGGVTYEQYF.

This chain links TRBV7-2 with TRBJ1-6; 10 bases match TRBD1. The CDR3 consists of 16 residues. In germline, CDR1 is SGHTA, CDR2 FQGNSA. After removal of 8 bases from V and 6 bases from J, the junction contained 10 bases not matched to a gene. For the CDR3, the DNA is TGTGCCAGCGGTCAGGGGGGGGACAGGGGTAATTCACCCCTCCACTTT. Its protein product is CASGQGGDRGNSPLHF.

The rearrangement joins TRBV6-1 to TRBJ2-1; D may be TRBD2 (5 bases). The CDR3 runs 14 residues. CDR1 is MNHNS and CDR2 is SASEGT in the germline V gene. Deletions cut 1 base from V and 12 bases from J, with 16 bases between. CDR3 loop: CASSEGGGRPRQFF. CDR3 DNA: TGTGCCAGCAGTGAAGGCGGAGGAAGACCGCGGCAGTTCTTC.